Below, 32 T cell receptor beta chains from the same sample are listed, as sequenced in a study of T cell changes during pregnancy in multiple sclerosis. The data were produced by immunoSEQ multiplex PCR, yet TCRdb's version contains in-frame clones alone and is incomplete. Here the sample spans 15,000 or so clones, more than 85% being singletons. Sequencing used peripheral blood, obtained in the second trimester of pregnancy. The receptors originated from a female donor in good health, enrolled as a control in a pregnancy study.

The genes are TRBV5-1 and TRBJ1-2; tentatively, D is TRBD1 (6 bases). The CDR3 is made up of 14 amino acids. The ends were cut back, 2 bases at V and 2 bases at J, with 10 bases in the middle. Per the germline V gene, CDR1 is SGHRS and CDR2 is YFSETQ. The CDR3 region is CASSFQGINYGYTF. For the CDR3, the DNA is TGCGCCAGCAGCTTTCAGGGGATAAACTATGGCTACACCTTC.

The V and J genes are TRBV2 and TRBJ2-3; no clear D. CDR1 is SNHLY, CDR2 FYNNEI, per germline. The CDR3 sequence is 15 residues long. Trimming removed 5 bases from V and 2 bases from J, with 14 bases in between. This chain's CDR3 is CASSRPAPVTDTQYF. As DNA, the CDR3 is TGTGCCAGCAGTAGGCCAGCGCCTGTCACAGATACGCAGTATTTT.

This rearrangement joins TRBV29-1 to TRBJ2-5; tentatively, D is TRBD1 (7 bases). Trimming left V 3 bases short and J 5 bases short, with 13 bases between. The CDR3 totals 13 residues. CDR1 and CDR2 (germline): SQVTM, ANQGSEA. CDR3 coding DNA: TGCAGCGTTGATGCGGGACAGAGGGAGACCCAGTACTTC. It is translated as CSVDAGQRETQYF.

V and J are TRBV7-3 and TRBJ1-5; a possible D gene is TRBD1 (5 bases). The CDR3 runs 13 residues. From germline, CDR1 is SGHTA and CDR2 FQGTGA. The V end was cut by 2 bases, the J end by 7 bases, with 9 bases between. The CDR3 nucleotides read TGTGCCAGCAGCTTACAAGGGGAACAGCCCCAGCATTTT. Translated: CASSLQGEQPQHF.

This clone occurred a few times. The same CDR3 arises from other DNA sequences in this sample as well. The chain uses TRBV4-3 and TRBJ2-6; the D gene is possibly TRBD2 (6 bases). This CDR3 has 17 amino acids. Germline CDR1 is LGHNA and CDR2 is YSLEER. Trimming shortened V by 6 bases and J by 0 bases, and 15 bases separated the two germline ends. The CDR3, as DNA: TGCGCCAGCAGTGTCGGGACTTCAAGCTCTGGGGCCAACGTCCTGACTTTC. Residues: CASSVGTSSSGANVLTF.

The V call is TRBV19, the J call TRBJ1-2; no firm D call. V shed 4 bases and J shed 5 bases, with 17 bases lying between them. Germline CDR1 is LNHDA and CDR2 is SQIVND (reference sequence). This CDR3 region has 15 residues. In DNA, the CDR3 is TGTGCCAGTAGTACCCAACTACCCCCCCTTTATGGCTACACCTTC. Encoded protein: CASSTQLPPLYGYTF.

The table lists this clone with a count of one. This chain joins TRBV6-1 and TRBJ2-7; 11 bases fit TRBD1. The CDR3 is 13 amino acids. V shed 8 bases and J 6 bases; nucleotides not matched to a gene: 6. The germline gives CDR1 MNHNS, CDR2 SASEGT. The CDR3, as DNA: TGTGCCAGCCTTTGGACAGGGGGCTTCGAGCAGTACTTC. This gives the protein CASLWTGGFEQYF.

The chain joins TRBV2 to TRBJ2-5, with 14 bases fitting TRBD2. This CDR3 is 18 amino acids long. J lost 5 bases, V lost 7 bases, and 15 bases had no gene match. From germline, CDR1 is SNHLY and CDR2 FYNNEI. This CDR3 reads CASTAGLAGEALGETQYF. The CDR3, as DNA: TGTGCCAGCACCGCGGGACTAGCGGGAGAGGCCCTCGGGGAGACCCAGTACTTC.

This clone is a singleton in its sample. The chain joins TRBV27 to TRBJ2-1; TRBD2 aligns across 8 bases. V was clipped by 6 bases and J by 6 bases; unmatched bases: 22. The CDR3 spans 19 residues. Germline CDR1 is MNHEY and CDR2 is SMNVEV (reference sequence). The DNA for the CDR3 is TGTGCCAGCAGCCTAACCCGGGGCGGGGGGATCGATGCGAGCAATGAGCAGTTCTTC. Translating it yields CASSLTRGGGIDASNEQFF.

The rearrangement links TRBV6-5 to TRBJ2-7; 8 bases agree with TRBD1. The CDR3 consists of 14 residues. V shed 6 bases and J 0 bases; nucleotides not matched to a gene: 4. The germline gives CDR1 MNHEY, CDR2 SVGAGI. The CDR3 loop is CASRTQGDSYEQYF. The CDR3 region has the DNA TGTGCCAGCAGAACACAGGGGGACTCCTACGAGCAGTACTTC.

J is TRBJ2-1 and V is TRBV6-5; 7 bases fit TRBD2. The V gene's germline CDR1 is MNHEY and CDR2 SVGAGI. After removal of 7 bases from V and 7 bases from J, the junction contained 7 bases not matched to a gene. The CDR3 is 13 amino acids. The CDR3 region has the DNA TGTGCCAGCACCCTAGGGGAGGGGAATGAGCAGTTCTTC. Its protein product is CASTLGEGNEQFF.

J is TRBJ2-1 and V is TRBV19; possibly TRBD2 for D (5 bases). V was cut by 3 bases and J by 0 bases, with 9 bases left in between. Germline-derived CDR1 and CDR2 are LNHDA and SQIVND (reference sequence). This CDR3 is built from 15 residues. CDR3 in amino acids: CASSISDGSYNEQFF. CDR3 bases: TGTGCCAGTAGTATTAGCGATGGCTCCTACAATGAGCAGTTCTTC.

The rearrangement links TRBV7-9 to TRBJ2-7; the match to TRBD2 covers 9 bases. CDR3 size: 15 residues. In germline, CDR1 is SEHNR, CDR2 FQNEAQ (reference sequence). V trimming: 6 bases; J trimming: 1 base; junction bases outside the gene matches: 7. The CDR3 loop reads CASSLPGLASYEQYF. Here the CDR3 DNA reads TGTGCCAGCAGTTTGCCGGGACTAGCATCCTACGAGCAGTACTTC.

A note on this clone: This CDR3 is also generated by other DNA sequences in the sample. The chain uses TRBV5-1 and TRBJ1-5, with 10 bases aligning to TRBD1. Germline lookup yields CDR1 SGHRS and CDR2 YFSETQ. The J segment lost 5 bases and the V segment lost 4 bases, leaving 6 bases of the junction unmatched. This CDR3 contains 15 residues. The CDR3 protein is CASSLRTGGDQPQHF. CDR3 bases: TGCGCCAGCAGCCTTCGGACAGGGGGGGATCAGCCCCAGCATTTT.

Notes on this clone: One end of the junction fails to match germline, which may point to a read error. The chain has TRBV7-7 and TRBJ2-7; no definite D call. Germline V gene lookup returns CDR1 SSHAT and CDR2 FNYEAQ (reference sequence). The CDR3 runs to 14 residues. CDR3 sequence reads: CASSPLSGSYEQYF. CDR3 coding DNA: TGTGCTAGCAGCCCCCTTTCGGGCTCCTACGAGCAGTACTTC.

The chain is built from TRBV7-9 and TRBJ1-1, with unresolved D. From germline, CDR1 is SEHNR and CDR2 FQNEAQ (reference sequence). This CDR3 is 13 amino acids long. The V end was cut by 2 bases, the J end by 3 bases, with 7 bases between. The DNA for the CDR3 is TGTGCCAGCAGCTTACAAGCGGACACTGAAGCTTTCTTT. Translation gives CASSLQADTEAFF.

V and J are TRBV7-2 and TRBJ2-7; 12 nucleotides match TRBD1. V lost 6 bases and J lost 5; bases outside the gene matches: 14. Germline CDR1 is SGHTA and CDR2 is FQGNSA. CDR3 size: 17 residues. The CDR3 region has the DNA TGTGCCAGCAGGCCCTGGGGGGGACAGGGGGCGGACAACGAGCAGTACTTC. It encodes CASRPWGGQGADNEQYF.

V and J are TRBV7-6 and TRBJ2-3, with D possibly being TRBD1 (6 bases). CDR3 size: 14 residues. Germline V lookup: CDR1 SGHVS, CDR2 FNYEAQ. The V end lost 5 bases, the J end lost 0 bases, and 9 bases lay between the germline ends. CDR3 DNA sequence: TGTGCCAGCAGCACGGACAGCAGCACAGATACGCAGTATTTT. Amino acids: CASSTDSSTDTQYF.

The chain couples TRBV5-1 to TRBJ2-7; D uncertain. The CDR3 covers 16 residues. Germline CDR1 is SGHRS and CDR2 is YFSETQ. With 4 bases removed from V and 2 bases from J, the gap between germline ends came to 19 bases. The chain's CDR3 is CASSPNGGITPYEQYF. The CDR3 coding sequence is TGCGCCAGCAGCCCGAACGGCGGCATAACGCCCTACGAGCAGTACTTC.

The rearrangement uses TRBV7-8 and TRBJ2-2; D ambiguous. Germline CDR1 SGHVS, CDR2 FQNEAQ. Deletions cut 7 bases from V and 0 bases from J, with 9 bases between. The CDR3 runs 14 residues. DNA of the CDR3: TGTGCCAGCACCCCCTCCGCGAACACCGGGGAGCTGTTTTTT. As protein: CASTPSANTGELFF.

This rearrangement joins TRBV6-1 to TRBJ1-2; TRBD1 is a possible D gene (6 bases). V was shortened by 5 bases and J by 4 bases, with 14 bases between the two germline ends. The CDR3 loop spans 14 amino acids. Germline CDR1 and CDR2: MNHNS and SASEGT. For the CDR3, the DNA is TGTGCCAGCAGTCCCAAGGCAGGGGCCTATGGCTACACCTTC. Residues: CASSPKAGAYGYTF.

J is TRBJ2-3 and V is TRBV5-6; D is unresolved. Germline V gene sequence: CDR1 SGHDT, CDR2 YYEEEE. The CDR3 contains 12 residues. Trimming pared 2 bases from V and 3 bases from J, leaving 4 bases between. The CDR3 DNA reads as TGTGCCAGCAGCTTTCCAACAGATACGCAGTATTTT. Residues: CASSFPTDTQYF.

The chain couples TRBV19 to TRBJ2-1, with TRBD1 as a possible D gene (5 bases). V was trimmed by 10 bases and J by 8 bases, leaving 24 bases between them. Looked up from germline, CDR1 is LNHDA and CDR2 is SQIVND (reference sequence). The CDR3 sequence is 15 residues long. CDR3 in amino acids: CATEEGALAGDEQFF. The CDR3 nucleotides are TGTGCCACCGAAGAAGGGGCTCTCGCCGGTGATGAGCAGTTCTTC.

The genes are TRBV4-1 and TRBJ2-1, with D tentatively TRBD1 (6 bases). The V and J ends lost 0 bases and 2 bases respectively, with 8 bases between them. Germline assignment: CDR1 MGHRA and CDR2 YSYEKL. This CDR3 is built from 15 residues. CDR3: CASSQEGGPYNEQFF. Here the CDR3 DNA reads TGCGCCAGCAGCCAAGAAGGGGGACCCTACAATGAGCAGTTCTTC.

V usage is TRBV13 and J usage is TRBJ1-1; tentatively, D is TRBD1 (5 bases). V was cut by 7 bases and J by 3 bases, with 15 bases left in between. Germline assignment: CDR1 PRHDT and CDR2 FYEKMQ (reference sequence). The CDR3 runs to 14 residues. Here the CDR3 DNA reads TGTGCCAGCACCATAGGTGGGGCCCACACTGAAGCTTTCTTT. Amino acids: CASTIGGAHTEAFF.

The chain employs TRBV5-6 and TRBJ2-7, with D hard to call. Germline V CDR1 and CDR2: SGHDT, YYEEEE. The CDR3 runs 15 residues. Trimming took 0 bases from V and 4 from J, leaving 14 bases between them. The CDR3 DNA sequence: TGTGCCAGCAGCTTGGGCCCCTCTGGCACATACGAGCAGTACTTC. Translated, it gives CASSLGPSGTYEQYF.

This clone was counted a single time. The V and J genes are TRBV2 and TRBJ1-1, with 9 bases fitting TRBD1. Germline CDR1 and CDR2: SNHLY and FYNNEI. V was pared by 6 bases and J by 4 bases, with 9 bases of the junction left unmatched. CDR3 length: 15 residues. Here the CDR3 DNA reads TGTGCCAGCAGCGTACAGGGGGCGGGAGGCACTGAAGCTTTCTTT. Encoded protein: CASSVQGAGGTEAFF.

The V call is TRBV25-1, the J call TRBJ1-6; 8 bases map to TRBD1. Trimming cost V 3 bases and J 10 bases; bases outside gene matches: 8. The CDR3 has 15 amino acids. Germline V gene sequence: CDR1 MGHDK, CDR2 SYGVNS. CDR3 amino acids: CASSDLDRGDSPLHF. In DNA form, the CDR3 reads TGTGCCAGCAGTGACCTCGACAGGGGTGACTCACCCCTCCACTTT.

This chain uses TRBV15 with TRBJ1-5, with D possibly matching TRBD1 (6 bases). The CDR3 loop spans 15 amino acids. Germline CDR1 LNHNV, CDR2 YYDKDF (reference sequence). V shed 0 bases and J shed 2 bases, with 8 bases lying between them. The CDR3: CATSRDRTGNQPQHF. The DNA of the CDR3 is TGTGCCACCAGCAGAGACCGGACAGGCAATCAGCCCCAGCATTTT.

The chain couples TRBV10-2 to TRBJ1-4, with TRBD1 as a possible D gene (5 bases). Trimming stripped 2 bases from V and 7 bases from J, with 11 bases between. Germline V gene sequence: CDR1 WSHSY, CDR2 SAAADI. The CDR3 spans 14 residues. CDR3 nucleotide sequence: TGCGCCAGCAGTGAGCAGGGTAGTACTGAAAAACTGTTTTTT. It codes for CASSEQGSTEKLFF.

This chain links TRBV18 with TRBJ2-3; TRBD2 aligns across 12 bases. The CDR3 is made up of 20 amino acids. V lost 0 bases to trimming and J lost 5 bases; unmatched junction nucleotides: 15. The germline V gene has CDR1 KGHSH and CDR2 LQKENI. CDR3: CASSPPNRLAGGPERDTQYF. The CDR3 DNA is TGTGCCAGCTCACCACCGAATCGGCTAGCGGGAGGGCCCGAGAGAGATACGCAGTATTTT. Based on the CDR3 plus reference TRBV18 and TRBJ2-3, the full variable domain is NAGVMQNPRHLVRRRGQEARLRCSPMKGHSHVYWYRQLPEEGLKFMVYLQKENIIDESGMPKERFSAEFPKEGPSILRIQQVVRGDSAAYFCASSPPNRLAGGPERDTQYFGPGTRLTVL.

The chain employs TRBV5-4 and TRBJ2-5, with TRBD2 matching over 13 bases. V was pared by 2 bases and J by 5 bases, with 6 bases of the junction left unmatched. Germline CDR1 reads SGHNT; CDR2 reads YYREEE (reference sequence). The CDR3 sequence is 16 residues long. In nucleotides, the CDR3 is TGTGCCAGCAGCTTACTAGCGGGGGGGCCTGTGGAGACCCAGTACTTC. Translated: CASSLLAGGPVETQYF.